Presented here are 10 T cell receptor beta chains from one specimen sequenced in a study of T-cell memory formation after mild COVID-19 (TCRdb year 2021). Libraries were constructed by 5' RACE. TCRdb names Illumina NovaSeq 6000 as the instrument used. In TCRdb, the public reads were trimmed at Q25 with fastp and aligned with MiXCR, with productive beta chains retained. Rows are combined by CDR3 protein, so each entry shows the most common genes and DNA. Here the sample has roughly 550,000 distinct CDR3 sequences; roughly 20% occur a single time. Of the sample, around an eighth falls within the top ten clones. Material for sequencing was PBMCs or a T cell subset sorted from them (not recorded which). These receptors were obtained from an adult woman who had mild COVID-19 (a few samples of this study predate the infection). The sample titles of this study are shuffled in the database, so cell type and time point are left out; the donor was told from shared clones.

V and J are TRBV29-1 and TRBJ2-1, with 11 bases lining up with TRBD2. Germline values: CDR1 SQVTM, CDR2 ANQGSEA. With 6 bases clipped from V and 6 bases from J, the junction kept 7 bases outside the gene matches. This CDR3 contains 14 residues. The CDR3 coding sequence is TGCAGCGTCGGCGGACTAGCGGGTTCCAATGAGCAGTTCTTC. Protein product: CSVGGLAGSNEQFF.

CDR3 region: CSARFPNQPQHF. The CDR3 DNA reads as TGCAGTGCTAGATTCCCCAATCAGCCCCAGCATTTT. The J gene is TRBJ1-5, the V gene TRBV20-1, with D uncertain. The V end was cut by 2 bases, the J end by 3 bases, with 5 bases between. The CDR3 is made up of 12 amino acids. Germline V gene sequence: CDR1 DFQATT, CDR2 SNEGSKA (reference sequence).

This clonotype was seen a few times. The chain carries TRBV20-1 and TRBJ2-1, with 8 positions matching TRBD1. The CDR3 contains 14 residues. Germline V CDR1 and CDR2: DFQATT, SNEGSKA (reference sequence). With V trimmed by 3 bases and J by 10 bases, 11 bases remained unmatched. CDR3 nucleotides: TGCAGTGCTAGTTCAGGGGACAGGCAGTGGGAGCAGTTCTTC. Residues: CSASSGDRQWEQFF.

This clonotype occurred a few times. The CDR3 loop is CASSLPGLAGYSEYF. CDR3 DNA sequence: TGTGCCAGCAGCTTACCCGGACTAGCGGGTTACTCGGAGTATTTT. The gene calls are TRBV11-3 and TRBJ2-3, with TRBD2 matching 11 bases. J lost 13 bases, V lost 2 bases, and 11 bases had no gene match. Per germline, CDR1 SGHNT and CDR2 YENEEA. CDR3 length: 15 residues.

The CDR3 DNA sequence: TGCGCCAGCAGCCAAGGACTAGCTGGGGAGCAGTACTTC. It yields the protein CASSQGLAGEQYF. The chain combines TRBV4-1 with TRBJ2-7; 7 bases match TRBD2. Germline CDR1 reads MGHRA; CDR2 reads YSYEKL. The CDR3 contains 13 residues. The V segment lost 1 base and the J segment 7 bases; nucleotides outside the gene matches: 4.

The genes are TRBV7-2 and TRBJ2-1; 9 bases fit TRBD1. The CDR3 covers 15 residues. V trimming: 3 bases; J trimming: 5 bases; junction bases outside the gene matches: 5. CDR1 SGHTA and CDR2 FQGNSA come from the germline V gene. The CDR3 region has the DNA TGTGCCAGCAGCTTGCGGGACAGGGCCAACAATGAGCAGTTCTTC. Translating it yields CASSLRDRANNEQFF. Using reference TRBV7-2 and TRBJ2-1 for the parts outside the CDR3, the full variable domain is GAGVSQSPSNKVTEKGKDVELRCDPISGHTALYWYRQSLGQGLEFLIYFQGNSAPDKSGLPSDRFSAERTGGSVSTLTIQRTQQEDSAVYLCASSLRDRANNEQFFGPGTRLTVL.

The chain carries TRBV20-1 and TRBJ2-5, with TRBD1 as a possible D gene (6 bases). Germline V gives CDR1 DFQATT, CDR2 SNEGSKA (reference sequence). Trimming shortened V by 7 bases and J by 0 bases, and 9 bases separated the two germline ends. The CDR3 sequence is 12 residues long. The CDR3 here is CSVGGNQETQYF. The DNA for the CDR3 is TGCAGTGTAGGGGGAAACCAAGAGACCCAGTACTTC.

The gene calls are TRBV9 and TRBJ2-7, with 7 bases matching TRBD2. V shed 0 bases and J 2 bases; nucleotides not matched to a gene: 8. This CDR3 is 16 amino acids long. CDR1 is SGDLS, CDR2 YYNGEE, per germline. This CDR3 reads CASSVGISSGAYEQYF. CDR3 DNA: TGTGCCAGCAGCGTAGGTATATCTAGCGGCGCCTACGAGCAGTACTTC.

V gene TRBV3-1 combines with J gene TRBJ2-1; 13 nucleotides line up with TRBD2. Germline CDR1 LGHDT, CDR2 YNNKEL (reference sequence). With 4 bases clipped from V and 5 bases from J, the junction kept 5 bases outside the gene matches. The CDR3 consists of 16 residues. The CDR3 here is CASSPGLAGQDNEQFF. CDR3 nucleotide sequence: TGTGCCAGCAGCCCGGGACTAGCGGGACAGGACAATGAGCAGTTCTTC.

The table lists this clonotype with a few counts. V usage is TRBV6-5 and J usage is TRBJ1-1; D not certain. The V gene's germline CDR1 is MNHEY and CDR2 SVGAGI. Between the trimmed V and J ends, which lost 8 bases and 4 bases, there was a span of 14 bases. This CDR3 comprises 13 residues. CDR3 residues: CASQAIGPTEAFF. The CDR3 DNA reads TGTGCCAGCCAGGCGATTGGTCCCACTGAAGCTTTCTTT.